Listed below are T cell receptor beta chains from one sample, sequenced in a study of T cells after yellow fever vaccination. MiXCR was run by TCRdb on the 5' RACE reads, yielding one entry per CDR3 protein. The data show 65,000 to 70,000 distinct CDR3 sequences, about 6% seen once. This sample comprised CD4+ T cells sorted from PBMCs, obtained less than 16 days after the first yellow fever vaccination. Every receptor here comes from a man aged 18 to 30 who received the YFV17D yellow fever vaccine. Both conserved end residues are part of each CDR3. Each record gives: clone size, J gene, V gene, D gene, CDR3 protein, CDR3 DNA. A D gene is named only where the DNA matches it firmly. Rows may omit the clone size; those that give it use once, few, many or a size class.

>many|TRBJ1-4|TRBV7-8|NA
CASSLGTADEKLFF
TGTGCCAGCAGCTTGGGAACCGCAGATGAAAAACTGTTTTTT
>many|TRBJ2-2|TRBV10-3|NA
CATGGGVNTGELFF
TGTGCCACCGGAGGGGGTGTGAACACCGGGGAGCTGTTTTTT
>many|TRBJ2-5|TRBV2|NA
CASTRLDLQETQYF
TGTGCCAGCACTCGACTTGACTTACAAGAGACCCAGTACTTC
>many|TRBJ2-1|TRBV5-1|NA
CASSPDSTYNEQFF
TGCGCCAGCAGCCCGGACAGTACCTACAATGAGCAGTTCTTC
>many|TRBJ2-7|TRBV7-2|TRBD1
CASSSQGGSYEQYF
TGTGCCAGCAGCTCACAGGGGGGTTCCTACGAGCAGTACTTC
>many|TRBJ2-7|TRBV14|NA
CASSLRTVSYEQYF
TGTGCCAGCAGCCTCCGGACAGTCTCCTACGAGCAGTACTTC
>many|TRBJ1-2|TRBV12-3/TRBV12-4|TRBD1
CASSLGDRNYGYTF
TGTGCCAGCAGTTTAGGGGACAGGAACTATGGCTACACCTTC
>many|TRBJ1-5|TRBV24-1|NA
CATSDSGGQLNQPQHF
TGTGCCACCAGTGATTCGGGAGGACAGCTGAATCAGCCCCAGCATTTT
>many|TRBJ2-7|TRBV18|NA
CASSAGGEQYF
TGTGCCAGCTCAGCAGGGGGGGAGCAGTACTTC
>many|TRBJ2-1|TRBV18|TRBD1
CASSPGQASSYNEQFF
TGTGCCAGCTCACCAGGACAGGCAAGCTCCTACAATGAGCAGTTCTTC
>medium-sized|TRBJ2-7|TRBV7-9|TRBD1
CASSLQGSSYEQYF
TGTGCCAGCAGCCTACAGGGGAGCTCCTACGAGCAGTACTTC
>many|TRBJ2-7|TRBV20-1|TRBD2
CSARGTGGFFDEQYF
TGCAGTGCTAGAGGGACGGGGGGGTTTTTCGACGAGCAGTACTTC
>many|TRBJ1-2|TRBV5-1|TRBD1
CASSRDRGQGYTF
TGCGCCAGCAGCCGGGACAGGGGGCAGGGCTACACCTTC
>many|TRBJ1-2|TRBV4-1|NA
CASSRDGYGYTF
TGCGCCAGCAGCCGAGATGGCTATGGCTACACCTTC
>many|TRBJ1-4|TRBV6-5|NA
CASSYEDSNEKLFF
TGTGCCAGCAGTTACGAGGACAGCAATGAAAAACTGTTTTTT
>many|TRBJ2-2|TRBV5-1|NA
CASSLADMGRRNTGELFF
TGCGCCAGCAGCTTGGCCGATATGGGACGGAGAAACACCGGGGAGCTGTTTTTT
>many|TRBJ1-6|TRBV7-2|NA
CASSLDRAGSPLHF
TGTGCCAGCAGCTTAGACAGGGCGGGTTCACCCCTCCACTTT
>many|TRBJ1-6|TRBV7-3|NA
CASSSNYNSPLHF
TGTGCCAGCAGCTCTAACTATAATTCACCCCTCCACTTT
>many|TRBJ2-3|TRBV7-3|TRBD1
CASSLGTGSSTDTQYF
TGTGCCAGCAGCTTAGGGACAGGTTCTAGCACAGATACGCAGTATTTT
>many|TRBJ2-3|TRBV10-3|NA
CASSRTEGGTDTQYF
TGTGCCTCCTCTCGGACAGAAGGTGGCACAGATACGCAGTATTTT
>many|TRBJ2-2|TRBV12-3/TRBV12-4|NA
CASSGSTGELFF
TGTGCCAGCAGTGGGAGCACCGGGGAGCTGTTTTTT
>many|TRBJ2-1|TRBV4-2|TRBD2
CASSQKGTSSTNEQFF
TGTGCCAGCAGCCAAAAGGGGACTAGTTCCACCAATGAGCAGTTCTTC
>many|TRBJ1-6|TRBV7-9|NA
CASSLMGLMDSPLHF
TGTGCCAGCAGCTTAATGGGACTGATGGATTCACCCCTCCACTTT
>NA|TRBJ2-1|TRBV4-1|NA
CASNHYNEQFF
TGCGCCAGCAACCACTACAATGAGCAGTTCTTC
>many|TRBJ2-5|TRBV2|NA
CASSERGAQETQYF
TGTGCCAGCAGTGAGAGGGGGGCCCAAGAGACCCAGTACTTC
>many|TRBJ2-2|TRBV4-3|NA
CASSQDPKNTGELFF
TGCGCCAGCAGCCAAGATCCTAAGAACACCGGGGAGCTGTTTTTT
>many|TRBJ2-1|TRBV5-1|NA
CASSQDPGHGYNEQFF
TGCGCCAGCAGCCAGGATCCGGGACATGGGTACAATGAGCAGTTCTTC
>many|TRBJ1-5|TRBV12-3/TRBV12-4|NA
CASSLAGDSNQPQHF
TGTGCCAGCAGTTTAGCAGGAGATAGCAATCAGCCCCAGCATTTT
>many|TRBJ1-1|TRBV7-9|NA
CASSLGSVNTEAFF
TGTGCCAGCAGCTTAGGGTCGGTGAACACTGAAGCTTTCTTT
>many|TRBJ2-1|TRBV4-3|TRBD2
CASSQEEGLEYNEQFF
TGCGCCAGCAGCCAAGAGGAGGGACTAGAGTACAATGAGCAGTTCTTC
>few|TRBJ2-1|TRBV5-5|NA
CASSSGPSDYNEQFF
TGTGCCAGCAGCTCGGGCCCCTCGGACTACAATGAGCAGTTCTTC
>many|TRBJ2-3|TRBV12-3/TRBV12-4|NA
CASSLRQDTDTQYF
TGTGCCAGCAGTTTGCGACAGGACACAGATACGCAGTATTTT
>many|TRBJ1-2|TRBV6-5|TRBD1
CASSYSTGAYGYTF
TGTGCCAGCAGTTACTCGACAGGGGCATATGGCTACACCTTC
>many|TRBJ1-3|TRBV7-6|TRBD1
CASSYRGGNTIYF
TGTGCCAGCAGCTACAGGGGCGGAAACACCATATATTTT
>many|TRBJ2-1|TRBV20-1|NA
CRGGGSSYNEQFF
TGCAGGGGAGGGGGAAGCTCCTACAATGAGCAGTTCTTC
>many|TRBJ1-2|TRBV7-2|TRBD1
CASSYHRGPYGYTF
TGTGCCAGCAGCTACCACAGGGGCCCTTATGGCTACACCTTC
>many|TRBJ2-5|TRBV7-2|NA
CASSLAPGSQETQYF
TGTGCCAGCAGCTTAGCGCCGGGCAGCCAAGAGACCCAGTACTTC
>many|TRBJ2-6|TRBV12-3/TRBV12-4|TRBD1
CASSLRTGGANVLTF
TGTGCCAGCAGTTTGCGGACAGGTGGGGCCAACGTCCTGACTTTC
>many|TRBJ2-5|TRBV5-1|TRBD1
CASSSGGQGFRVGETQYF
TGCGCCAGCAGCTCAGGAGGACAGGGCTTCAGAGTGGGGGAGACCCAGTACTTC
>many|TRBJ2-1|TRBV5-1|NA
CASSLFGAAGRSSYNEQFF
TGCGCCAGCAGCTTGTTTGGGGCCGCGGGCCGCAGCTCCTACAATGAGCAGTTCTTC
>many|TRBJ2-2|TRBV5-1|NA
CASSLGETGELFF
TGCGCCAGCAGCTTGGGGGAAACCGGGGAGCTGTTTTTT
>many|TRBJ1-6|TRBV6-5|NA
CASSLVSYNSPLHF
TGTGCCAGCAGTCTCGTCTCCTATAATTCACCCCTCCACTTT
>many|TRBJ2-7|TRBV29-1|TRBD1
CSVETDRGSQYF
TGCAGCGTTGAAACGGACAGGGGTTCCCAGTACTTC
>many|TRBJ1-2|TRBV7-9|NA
CASSLVGPTTDGGYTF
TGTGCCAGCAGCTTAGTTGGACCCACCACTGATGGCGGCTACACCTTC
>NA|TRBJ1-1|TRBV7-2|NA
CASSFSQMNTEAFF
TGTGCCAGCAGCTTCTCACAGATGAACACTGAAGCTTTCTTT
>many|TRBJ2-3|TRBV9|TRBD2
CASSGRLAPSTDTQYF
TGTGCCAGCAGCGGAAGACTAGCCCCTAGCACAGATACGCAGTATTTT
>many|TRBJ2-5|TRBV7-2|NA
CASSARGGSRGVETQYF
TGTGCCAGCAGCGCCCGCGGCGGCAGCAGGGGTGTAGAGACCCAGTACTTC